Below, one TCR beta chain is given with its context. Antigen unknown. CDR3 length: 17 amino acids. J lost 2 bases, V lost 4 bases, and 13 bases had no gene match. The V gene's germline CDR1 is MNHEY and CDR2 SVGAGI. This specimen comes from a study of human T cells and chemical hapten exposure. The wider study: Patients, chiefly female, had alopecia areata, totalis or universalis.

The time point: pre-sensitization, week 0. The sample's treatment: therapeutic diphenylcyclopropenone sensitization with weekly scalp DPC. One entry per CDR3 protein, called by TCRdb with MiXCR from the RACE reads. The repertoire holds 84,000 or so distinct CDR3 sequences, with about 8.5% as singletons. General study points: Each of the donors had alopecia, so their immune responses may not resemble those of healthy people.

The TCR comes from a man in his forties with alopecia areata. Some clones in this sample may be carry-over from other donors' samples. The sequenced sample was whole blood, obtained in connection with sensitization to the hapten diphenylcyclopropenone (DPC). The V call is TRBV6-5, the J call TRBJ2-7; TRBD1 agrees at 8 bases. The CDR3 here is CASSSLGTGAATYEQYF. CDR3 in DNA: TGTGCCAGCAGTTCCCTCGGGACAGGAGCTGCCACCTACGAGCAGTACTTC.